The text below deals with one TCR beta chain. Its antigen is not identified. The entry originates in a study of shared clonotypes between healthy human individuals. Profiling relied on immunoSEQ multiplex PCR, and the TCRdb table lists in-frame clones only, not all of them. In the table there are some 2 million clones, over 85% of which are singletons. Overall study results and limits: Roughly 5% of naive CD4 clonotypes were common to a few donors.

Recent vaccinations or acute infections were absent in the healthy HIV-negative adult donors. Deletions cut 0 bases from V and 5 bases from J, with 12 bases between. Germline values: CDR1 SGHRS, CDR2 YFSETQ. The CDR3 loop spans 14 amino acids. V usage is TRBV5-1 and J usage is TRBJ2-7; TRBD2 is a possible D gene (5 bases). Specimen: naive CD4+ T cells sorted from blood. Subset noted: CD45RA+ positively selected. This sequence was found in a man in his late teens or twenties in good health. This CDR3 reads CASSLGRVNNEQYF. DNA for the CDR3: TGCGCCAGCAGCTTGGGGCGGGTAAATAACGAGCAGTACTTC.